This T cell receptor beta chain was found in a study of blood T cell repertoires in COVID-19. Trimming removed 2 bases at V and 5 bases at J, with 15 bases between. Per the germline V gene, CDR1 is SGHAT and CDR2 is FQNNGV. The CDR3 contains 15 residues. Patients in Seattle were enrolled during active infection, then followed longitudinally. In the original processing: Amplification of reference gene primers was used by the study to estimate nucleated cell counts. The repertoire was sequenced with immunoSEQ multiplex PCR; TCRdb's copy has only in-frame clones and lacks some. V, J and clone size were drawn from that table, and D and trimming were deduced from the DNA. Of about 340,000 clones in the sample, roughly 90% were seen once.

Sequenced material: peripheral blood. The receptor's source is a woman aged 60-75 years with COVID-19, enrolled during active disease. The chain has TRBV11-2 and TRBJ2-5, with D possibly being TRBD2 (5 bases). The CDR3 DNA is TGTGCCAGCAGCTTAATACGGCTAGCCGGCGAGACCCAGTACTTC. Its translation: CASSLIRLAGETQYF.